This TCR beta chain was sequenced in a study of cytomegalovirus exposure and HLA in healthy donors. Study outcomes and limitations: Later analysis associated a missense DCLRE1C variant with TCR beta V- and J-gene trimming.

V lost 5 bases and J 4 bases, leaving 20 bases between the germline ends. The CDR3 covers 17 residues. The germline V gene encodes CDR1 LNHDA and CDR2 SQIVND (reference sequence). Notes on this clone: Its specificity is not known.

This PCR relied on a set of 60 Vbeta primers and 13 Jbeta primers. TCRdb's copy holds only in-frame clones and misses some; the assay was immunoSEQ multiplex PCR. The table includes some 66,000 clones, roughly 80% detected once. The sequencing input was PBMCs. This chain joins TRBV19 and TRBJ2-2; maybe TRBD1 (8 bases). The sequence derives from a woman under 40 in good health and CMV-seronegative. The CDR3 spells CASSSHGGQGATGELFF. In nucleotides, the CDR3 is TGTGCCAGTAGTTCCCACGGGGGGCAGGGGGCCACCGGGGAGCTGTTTTTT.